This T cell receptor (beta chain) was sequenced in a study of blood T cell repertoires in COVID-19 (dated by TCRdb to the early 2020s). With respect to the entire study: The collaborator samples originated in the United States, Italy and Spain and spanned the acute and convalescent phases of COVID-19. The prospective study material was composed of cDNA or gDNA derived from T cells, B-cell-depleted T cells, or PBMCs. Subjects who had been exposed to COVID-19, were actively infected with it, or had recovered from it provided the deeply sampled blood TCRbeta repertoires that made up the dataset. The repertoires were released in a freely available public database intended as a resource for research on the immune response to SARS-CoV-2. Samples were obtained from the ongoing ImmuneRACE study (first 160 participants) and from over 1,000 subjects provided by 6 global collaborators. A de-identified subject ID, COVID-19 status, age in years and sex were almost always included in the sample metadata. Where available, HLA class I and class II types were obtained from metadata supplied by the sample provider rather than from assay-based typing.

Taken from the germline V gene, the CDR1 and CDR2 loops are SGHNT and YENEEA. Trimming removed 4 bases from V and 10 bases from J; the gene matches leave 10 bases unexplained. The cysteine opens and the phenylalanine closes a CDR3 of 14 amino acids. Of the read, only the CDR3 DNA is kept; its 42 bases are in frame from base 1. In the prospective study, participants were roughly 18 to 95 years old, resided in fewer than 25 geographic areas of the United States, and were enrolled through a virtual design. To assign participants to cohorts, the prospective study relied on clinical history that participants themselves reported in a screening survey and a study questionnaire. A participant counted as exposed if, within 2 weeks of entering the study, that participant had been in contact with someone who had a PCR-confirmed or clinician-diagnosed COVID-19 case. In the prospective study, mobile phlebotomists collected whole blood, serum and a nasopharyngeal or oropharyngeal swab from each participant. Prospective study participants could optionally give additional blood draws and questionnaires over a roughly two-month period. Before DNA extraction, prospective study blood samples were shipped either frozen or at room temperature.

Overall study results and their limits: Clinical and demographic metadata were provided uncurated, with the amount varying by source and participant.

Note on this clone: The specificity of this receptor is unknown. Within one base of it there is no much larger clone, and no base qualities were kept.

TCRbeta CDR3 regions were amplified from genomic DNA by means of the immunoSEQ Assay, a bias-controlled multiplex PCR. The original methods were these. The number of nucleated cells in each sample was estimated from the amplification of reference gene primers within the assay. To quantify the absolute abundance of each unique TCRbeta CDR3 rearrangement, sequence reads were collapsed and filtered. Productive Simpson clonality was computed per sample as the square root of Simpson's diversity index over productive rearrangements. Imported from immuneACCESS, the table was reduced by TCRdb to in-frame sequences with V and J called. These copies leave out some clones; in studies compared against another copy, an unresolved V gene accounts for under half, and the cause of the remainder is not known. Clonal size and the V and J genes are those of that table, whereas D and trimming came from the DNA. This sample gives about 260,000 clones in total; 80% to 90% of them show up just once. The ten largest clones take up around 1% of the sample.

This clonotype was obtained from a man aged 50 to 60 who had been exposed to COVID-19. Material for sequencing was PBMCs or T cells enriched from blood (not recorded which). The chain is assembled from TRBV11-3 and TRBJ2-1, with 7 bases in between that match TRBD2. Here the CDR3 is given as CASSSRLAPGEQFF. The nucleotide sequence is TGTGCCAGCAGCTCAAGACTAGCTCCGGGGGAGCAGTTCTTC.